Sequencing of this T cell receptor beta chain was carried out in a study of blood T cell repertoires in COVID-19. This CDR3 contains 14 residues. The germline CDR1 and CDR2 sequences are SGHAT and FQNNGV. V shed 4 bases and J shed 2 bases, with 11 bases lying between them. Under the authors' procedure: Estimation of nucleated cell counts was performed using reference gene primer amplification. Generated by immunoSEQ multiplex PCR, the TCRdb table keeps only in-frame clones and is missing some. D and trimming were read from the DNA, whereas the V and J calls and clone size are those reported in that table. This sample has approximately 130,000 clones, with more than 75% found just once.

The gene calls are TRBV11-2 and TRBJ2-5; TRBD1 might be the D (6 bases). The sequence came from a man aged 45-65 years with active COVID-19. Sequencing was done on a sample of peripheral blood. The CDR3 is CASSSGTKQETQYF. The CDR3 DNA follows: TGTGCCAGCAGCTCCGGGACAAAGCAAGAGACCCAGTACTTC. Based on the CDR3 plus reference TRBV11-2 and TRBJ2-5, the full variable domain is EAGVAQSPRYKIIEKRQSVAFWCNPISGHATLYWYQQILGQGPKLLIQFQNNGVVDDSQLPKDRFSAERLKGVDSTLKIQPAKLEDSAVYLCASSSGTKQETQYFGPGTRLLVL.